The T cell receptor beta chain described here comes from a study of blood T cells in healthy people across ages. Notes on the study in general: Conclusively comparing naive with antigen-experienced cells was impossible with unsorted PBMCs.

Primed by a sample-barcoded 5' primer and a J-beta primer mix, a second PCR proceeded for about 6 to 11 cycles. TCRdb re-called the 5' RACE reads with MiXCR, one entry per CDR3 protein. The sample lists some 1,500,000 distinct CDR3 sequences, approximately 39% occurring once. In regard to this clonotype: Its antigen remains unknown.

Donors were healthy Caucasian individuals from Russia aged roughly 6 to 95. The authors isolated at least 7 million PBMCs per sample. Per sample, no less than 5 micrograms of total RNA were extracted. This CDR3 comprises 15 residues. The chain couples TRBV21-1 to TRBJ1-4; TRBD1 reflects the table's D call only, with no check against the DNA. TRBV21-1 is labeled a pseudogene. This clonotype originated in a woman aged 18-29 years in good health. Material for sequencing was blood. CDR3 loop: CASSKRGGINEKLFF. DNA of the CDR3: TGTGCCAGCAGCAAACGAGGGGGGATTAATGAAAAACTGTTTTTT.